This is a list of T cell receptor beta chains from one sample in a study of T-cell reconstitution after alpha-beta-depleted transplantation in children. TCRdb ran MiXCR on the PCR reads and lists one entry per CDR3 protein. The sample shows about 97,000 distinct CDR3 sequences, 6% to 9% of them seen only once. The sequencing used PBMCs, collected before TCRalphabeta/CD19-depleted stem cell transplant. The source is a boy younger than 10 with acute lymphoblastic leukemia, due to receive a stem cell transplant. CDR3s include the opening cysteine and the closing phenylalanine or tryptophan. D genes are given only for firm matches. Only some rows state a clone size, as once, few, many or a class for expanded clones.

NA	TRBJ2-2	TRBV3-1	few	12	TGTGCCAGCAGCCTATCCGCCGGGGAGCTGTTTTTT	CASSLSAGELFF
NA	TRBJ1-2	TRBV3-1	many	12	TGTGCCAGCAGCCCTCCTGGCTTTGGCTACACCTTC	CASSPPGFGYTF
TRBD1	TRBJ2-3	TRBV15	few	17	TGTGCCACCAGCAGCTCACGGACAGGCACGACACAAGATACGCAGTATTTT	CATSSSRTGTTQDTQYF
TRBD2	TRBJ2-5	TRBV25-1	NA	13	TGTGCCAGTCGCCGGGGGGTCCAAGAGACCCAGTACTTC	CASRRGVQETQYF
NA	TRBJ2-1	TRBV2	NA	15	TGTGCCAGCAGTGAAGCGGGGGGCCCGGGCCATGAGCAGTTCTTC	CASSEAGGPGHEQFF
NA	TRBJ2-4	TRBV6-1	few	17	TGTGCCAGCAGTGAAGTACCCCCACAGCTAGCCAAAAACATTCAGTACTTC	CASSEVPPQLAKNIQYF
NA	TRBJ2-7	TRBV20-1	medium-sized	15	TGCAGTGCCCCCCCGGCTGAGGACAGCGGCAACGAGCAGTACTTC	CSAPPAEDSGNEQYF
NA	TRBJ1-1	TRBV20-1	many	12	TGCAGTGCCTCGGTCGGGGACACTGAAGCTTTCTTT	CSASVGDTEAFF
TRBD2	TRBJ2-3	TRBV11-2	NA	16	TGTGCCAGCAGCACCGGACTAGCGTCAGACACAGATACGCAGTATTTT	CASSTGLASDTDTQYF
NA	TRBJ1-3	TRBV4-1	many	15	TGCGCCAGCAGCCAAGATCAGGGACCTGGAAACACCATATATTTT	CASSQDQGPGNTIYF
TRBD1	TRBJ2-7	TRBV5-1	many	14	TGCGCCAGCAGCTCGGAGGGACAGGGGAGGTTTCTGTACTTC	CASSSEGQGRFLYF
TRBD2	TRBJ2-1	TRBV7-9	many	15	TGTGCCAGCAGTCCCCCACTAGCGGGGGTCAATGAGCAGTTCTTC	CASSPPLAGVNEQFF
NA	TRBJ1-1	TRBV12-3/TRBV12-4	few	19	TGTGCCAGCAGTTTTGTGAAGTACTTTTGGGTTTTCTTGAACACTGAAGCTTTCTTT	CASSFVKYFWVFLNTEAFF
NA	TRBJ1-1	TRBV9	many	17	TGTGCCAGCAGCGTAGCCCCATATGCGGGGGAAGGAACTGAAGCTTTCTTT	CASSVAPYAGEGTEAFF
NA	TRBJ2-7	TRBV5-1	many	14	TGCGCCAGCAGCTTGAACGCGGGAACCTACGAGCAGTACTTC	CASSLNAGTYEQYF
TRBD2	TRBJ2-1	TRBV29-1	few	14	TGCAGCGTTTTTAGCGGGGGAACGTACAATGAGCAGTTCTTC	CSVFSGGTYNEQFF
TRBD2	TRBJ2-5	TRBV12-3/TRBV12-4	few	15	TGTGCCAGCAGTTCCGGACTAGCGGGGGGCGGGACCCAGTACTTC	CASSSGLAGGGTQYF
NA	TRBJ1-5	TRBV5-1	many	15	TGCGCCAGCAGCTTGACGGGCTTGAGCAATCAGCCCCAGCATTTT	CASSLTGLSNQPQHF
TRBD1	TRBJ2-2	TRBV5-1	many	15	TGCGCCAGCAGCATACAGGGGGCGAACACCGGGGAGCTGTTTTTT	CASSIQGANTGELFF
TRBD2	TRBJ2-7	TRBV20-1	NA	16	TGCTGTGCTAGAGTGGATAGCGGGGGTCCTCCCTACGAGCAGTACTTC	CCARVDSGGPPYEQYF
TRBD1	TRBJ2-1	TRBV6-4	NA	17	TGTGCCAGCAGTGACTCGTGGAAGGGGGCTAGAGTGAGTGAGCAGTTCTTC	CASSDSWKGARVSEQFF
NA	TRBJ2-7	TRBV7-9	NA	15	TGTGCCAGCAGCCTTCCGGGACTGACCGACTACGAGCAGTACTTC	CASSLPGLTDYEQYF
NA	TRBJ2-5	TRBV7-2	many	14	TGTGCCAGCAGCTTAGGTCTCCAATCAGAGACCCAGTACTTC	CASSLGLQSETQYF
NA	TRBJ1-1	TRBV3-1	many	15	TGTGCCAGCAGCCAAGGTTATCAGATTGGCACTGAAGCTTTCTTT	CASSQGYQIGTEAFF
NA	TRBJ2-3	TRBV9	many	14	TGTGCCAGCAGCCCCCGCGGGTTCACAGATACGCAGTATTTT	CASSPRGFTDTQYF
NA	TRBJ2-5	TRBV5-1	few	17	TGCGCCAGCAGCTTTTTCGGGCGGGGAGGTGGAACAGAGACCCAGTACTTC	CASSFFGRGGGTETQYF
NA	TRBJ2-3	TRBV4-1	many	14	TGCGCCAGCAGCCGGGGGCTCGAAAGTGATACGCAGTATTTT	CASSRGLESDTQYF
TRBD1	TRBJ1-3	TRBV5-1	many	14	TGTGCCAGCAGTTTACAGGGGGCTGGAAACACCATATATTTT	CASSLQGAGNTIYF
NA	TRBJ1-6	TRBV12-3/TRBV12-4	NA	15	TGTGCCAGCAGGACAGGATATATATATAATTCACCCCTCCACTTT	CASRTGYIYNSPLHF
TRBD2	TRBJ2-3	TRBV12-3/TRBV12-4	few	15	TGTGCCAGCAGGTTTCGCGGGGGGGGCACAGATACGCAGTATTTT	CASRFRGGGTDTQYF
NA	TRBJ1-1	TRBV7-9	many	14	TGTGCCAGCAGCTCAATGGCACTGGACACTGAAGCTTTCTTT	CASSSMALDTEAFF
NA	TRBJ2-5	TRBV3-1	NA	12	TGTGCCAGCAGCCGGTTCGGGGGATCCCAGTACTTC	CASSRFGGSQYF
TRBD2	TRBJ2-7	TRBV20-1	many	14	TGCAGTGCTAAAACTAGCGGGGTGACCTACGAGCAGTACTTC	CSAKTSGVTYEQYF
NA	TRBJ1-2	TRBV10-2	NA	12	TGCGCCAGCATTTCCACAGGTGTTGGCTACACCTTC	CASISTGVGYTF
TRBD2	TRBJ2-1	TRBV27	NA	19	TGTGCCAGCAGTTATGCGGGACTAGCGGGGAGCAGCTCCTACAATGAGCAGTTCTTC	CASSYAGLAGSSSYNEQFF
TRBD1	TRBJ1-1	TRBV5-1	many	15	TGCGCCAGCAGCAACCCCGGGACAGCGAACACTGAAGCTTTCTTT	CASSNPGTANTEAFF
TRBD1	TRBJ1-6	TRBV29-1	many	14	TGCAGCGTTGGGACAGGGGGCCCTGCGGATCCCCTCCACTTT	CSVGTGGPADPLHF
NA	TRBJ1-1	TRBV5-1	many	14	TGCGCCAGCGCCAACCCGGGGATGGGCACTGAAGCTTTCTTT	CASANPGMGTEAFF
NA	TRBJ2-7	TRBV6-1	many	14	TGTGCCAGCAGTGACAGTGGTGGTTCCTACGAGCAGTACTTC	CASSDSGGSYEQYF
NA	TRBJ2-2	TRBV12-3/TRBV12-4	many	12	TGTGCCAGCCGACTGGTTACCGGGGAGCTGTTTTTT	CASRLVTGELFF
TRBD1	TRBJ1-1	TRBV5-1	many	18	TGCGCCAGCAGCCCCCGCCGGACAGGGGGAGAAATGAACACTGAAGCTTTCTTT	CASSPRRTGGEMNTEAFF
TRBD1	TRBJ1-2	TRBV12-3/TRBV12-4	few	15	TGTGCCAGCAGTCTAGGGACAGGGGATAACTATGGCTACACCTTC	CASSLGTGDNYGYTF
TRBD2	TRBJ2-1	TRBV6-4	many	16	TGTGCCAGCAGTGACTCGGGGGGGGAAGCCTACAATGAGCAGTTCTTC	CASSDSGGEAYNEQFF
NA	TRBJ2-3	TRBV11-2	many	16	TGTGCCAGCAGCTCTTGGACGGACTATAGCACAGATACGCAGTATTTT	CASSSWTDYSTDTQYF
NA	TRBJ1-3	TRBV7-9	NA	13	TGTGCCAGCAGCTTAAACTCTGGAAACACCATATATTTT	CASSLNSGNTIYF
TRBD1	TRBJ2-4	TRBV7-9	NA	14	TGTGCCACTGACAGGGGGCCGGCCAAAAACATTCAGTACTTC	CATDRGPAKNIQYF